Below, 32 T cell receptor beta chains from the same sample are listed, as sequenced in a study of blood T cells in healthy people across ages. For the second PCR, which ran for about 7 to 11 cycles, a sample-barcoded 5' primer and a J-beta primer mix were used. One entry per CDR3 protein results from TCRdb running MiXCR on the 5' RACE reads. The sample yields approximately 1.5 million distinct CDR3 sequences, less than 45% seen once. Sequencing was carried out using blood. These receptors came from a woman aged 18-30 years in good health.

The CDR3 bases are TGCAGTGCTAGAGGAACGGACAGGGCCTGGGGCTACACCTTC. Its translation: CSARGTDRAWGYTF. The chain employs TRBV20-1 and TRBJ1-2, with TRBD1 matching 8 bases. The ends lost 1 base at V and 8 bases at J; junction bases unmatched: 9. Germline-derived CDR1 and CDR2 are DFQATT and SNEGSKA (reference sequence). The CDR3 spans 14 residues.

Note on this clonotype: Sequence at one end of the junction differs from germline and may be a read error. The CDR3 is CASSHSGVSSYNGQFF. For the CDR3, the DNA is TGTGCCAGCAGCCATAGCGGGGTAAGCTCCTACAATGGGCAGTTCTTC. The genes are TRBV4-2 and TRBJ2-1, with 8 nucleotides matching TRBD2. The CDR3 has 16 residues. Germline V gene lookup returns CDR1 LGHNA and CDR2 YNFKEQ.

With regard to this clonotype: A clone one base away is much larger, so this may be a read error. V is TRBV6-2 or TRBV6-3 and J is TRBJ2-3, with 9 bases aligning to TRBD1. The CDR3 spans 15 residues. Germline V lookup: CDR1 MNHEY, CDR2 SVGEGT. With 2 bases clipped from V and 8 bases from J, the junction kept 8 bases outside the gene matches. This CDR3 reads CASSYPLGQGTTQYF. In DNA, the CDR3 is TGTGCCAGCAGTTACCCGTTGGGACAGGGTACTACGCAGTATTTT.

CDR3 residues: CASSGAGGDGYTF. Written as DNA, the CDR3 is TGTGCCAGCAGTGGGGCAGGGGGCGATGGCTACACCTTC. The chain combines TRBV7-9 with TRBJ1-2; the match to TRBD1 covers 8 bases. The CDR3 totals 13 residues. Germline V CDR1 and CDR2: SEHNR, FQNEAQ (reference sequence). V gave up 6 bases and J gave up 6 bases; unmatched junction bases: 6.

The J gene is TRBJ2-7, the V gene TRBV5-1; 7 bases fit TRBD1. V lost 4 bases to trimming and J lost 4 bases; unmatched junction nucleotides: 11. The CDR3 is made up of 15 amino acids. Germline V gives CDR1 SGHRS, CDR2 YFSETQ. The CDR3 loop is CASSAQGNFGYEQYF. CDR3 coding DNA: TGCGCCAGCAGCGCACAGGGGAATTTTGGTTACGAGCAGTACTTC.

This chain uses TRBV28 with TRBJ2-2; TRBD2 aligns across 9 bases. V lost 4 bases and J lost 7; bases outside the gene matches: 13. In germline, CDR1 is MDHEN, CDR2 SYDVKM. The CDR3 consists of 17 residues. This CDR3 is CASSSASGRLLIGELFF. Written as DNA, the CDR3 is TGTGCCAGCAGTTCAGCCAGCGGGAGGTTGTTGATCGGGGAGCTGTTTTTT.

The gene calls are TRBV6-5 and TRBJ2-1, with TRBD2 as a possible D gene (6 bases). The CDR3 extends over 14 amino acids. The ends were cut back, 5 bases at V and 5 bases at J, with 13 bases in the middle. CDR1 and CDR2 from the germline V gene are MNHEY and SVGAGI. In DNA form, the CDR3 reads TGTGCCAGCAGTCTCCGGGACTTAGACAATGAGCAGTTCTTC. It is translated as CASSLRDLDNEQFF.

This chain links TRBV20-1 with TRBJ1-2, with a possible D match to TRBD1 (6 bases). With 0 bases removed from V and 0 bases from J, the gap between germline ends came to 17 bases. The germline V gene has CDR1 DFQATT and CDR2 SNEGSKA (reference sequence). The CDR3 runs to 17 residues. CDR3 coding DNA: TGCAGTGCTAGAGAGAGGGGGGCACAGGGACCTAACTATGGCTACACCTTC. Translation gives CSARERGAQGPNYGYTF.

The gene calls are TRBV3-1 and TRBJ2-1; TRBD2 aligns across 14 bases. V dropped 0 bases and J dropped 5; count of bases not matched to a gene: 3. Germline CDR1 LGHDT, CDR2 YNNKEL (reference sequence). The CDR3 totals 17 residues. CDR3 bases: TGTGCCAGCAGCCAAGAGGGACTAGCGGGGGTTCACAATGAGCAGTTCTTC. Its translation: CASSQEGLAGVHNEQFF.

The V and J genes are TRBV7-9 and TRBJ2-4; maybe TRBD2 (5 bases). Germline V gene lookup returns CDR1 SEHNR and CDR2 FQNEAQ (reference sequence). The germline V and J ends were trimmed by 4 bases and 2 bases, with 15 bases remaining between them. This CDR3 has 16 residues. DNA of the CDR3: TGTGCCAGCAGCTCTCTCGGAGGATCTCCCAAAAACATTCAGTACTTC. Amino acid sequence: CASSSLGGSPKNIQYF.

The chain combines TRBV7-9 with TRBJ1-1, with unresolved D. Germline values: CDR1 SEHNR, CDR2 FQNEAQ (reference sequence). V was trimmed by 4 bases and J by 4 bases, leaving 19 bases between them. The CDR3 is made up of 16 amino acids. CDR3 loop: CASSYTETRRGTEAFF. The CDR3 coding sequence is TGTGCCAGCAGCTATACAGAGACAAGGCGGGGCACTGAAGCTTTCTTT. Full variable domain (outside the CDR3, taken from reference TRBV7-9 and TRBJ1-1): DTGVSQNPRHKITKRGQNVTFRCDPISEHNRLYWYRQTLGQGPEFLTYFQNEAQLEKSRLLSDRFSAERPKGSFSTLEIQRTEQGDSAMYLCASSYTETRRGTEAFFGQGTRLTVV.

The chain couples TRBV7-2 to TRBJ1-4; D possibly corresponds to TRBD1 (6 bases). The V gene's germline CDR1 is SGHTA and CDR2 FQGNSA. The CDR3 sequence is 14 residues long. V was cut by 3 bases and J by 7 bases, with 12 bases left in between. The CDR3 loop reads CASSLSGGGEKLFF. The CDR3 bases are TGTGCCAGCAGCTTGAGTGGGGGCGGTGAAAAACTGTTTTTT. Full variable domain (missing parts from reference TRBV7-2 and TRBJ1-4): GAGVSQSPSNKVTEKGKDVELRCDPISGHTALYWYRQSLGQGLEFLIYFQGNSAPDKSGLPSDRFSAERTGGSVSTLTIQRTQQEDSAVYLCASSLSGGGEKLFFGSGTQLSVL.

The V gene is TRBV6-5, the J gene TRBJ1-1; D is possibly TRBD1 (6 bases). In germline, CDR1 is MNHEY, CDR2 SVGAGI. The CDR3 has 17 amino acids. V was cut by 0 bases and J by 0 bases, with 14 bases left in between. Here the CDR3 DNA reads TGTGCCAGCAGTTACTCTTGGCCAGGGGTCGTGAACACTGAAGCTTTCTTT. Its translation: CASSYSWPGVVNTEAFF.

This clonotype appeared a few times. The chain couples TRBV20-1 to TRBJ1-5, with D uncertain. V gave up 3 bases and J gave up 4 bases, with 10 bases separating them. The CDR3 consists of 13 residues. From germline, CDR1 is DFQATT and CDR2 SNEGSKA (reference sequence). CDR3 protein: CSASLQRNQPQHF. The CDR3 region has the DNA TGCAGTGCTAGTCTGCAGAGGAATCAGCCCCAGCATTTT.

The V gene is TRBV2, the J gene TRBJ2-3; TRBD2 agrees at 14 bases. This CDR3 has 17 residues. V trimming: 4 bases; J trimming: 6 bases; junction bases outside the gene matches: 9. Germline CDR1 SNHLY, CDR2 FYNNEI. The CDR3 coding sequence is TGTGCCAGCAGTGTTTGGACTAGCGGGGGGCGCGAGGATACGCAGTATTTT. It specifies CASSVWTSGGREDTQYF.

This clonotype occurred a few times. CDR3 in amino acids: CASSIIPGPPWLLYGYTF. In nucleotides, the CDR3 is TGTGCCAGCAGCATAATCCCGGGACCCCCTTGGCTACTCTACGGCTACACCTTC. The chain employs TRBV5-6 and TRBJ1-2; possibly TRBD1 for D (5 bases). Trimming stripped 4 bases from V and 8 bases from J, with 30 bases between. This CDR3 spans 18 amino acids. CDR1 SGHDT and CDR2 YYEEEE come from the germline V gene.

The chain carries TRBV29-1 and TRBJ1-2; 9 nucleotides match TRBD1. Germline CDR1 is SQVTM and CDR2 is ANQGSEA. The CDR3 extends over 15 amino acids. The trim removed 3 bases at V and 3 bases at J, leaving 8 bases unmatched. DNA for the CDR3: TGCAGCGTTGAGACAGGACAGGGGACATACTATGGCTACACCTTC. Translating gives CSVETGQGTYYGYTF.

V gene TRBV21-1 combines with J gene TRBJ2-1; the listed D gene, TRBD2, was not tested against the DNA. Judging by the DNA end, TRBJ2-7 fits better; the J call may be wrong. TRBV21-1 is listed as a pseudogene. This CDR3 comprises 15 residues. CDR3 nucleotide sequence: TGTGCCAGCAGGGGGACTAGCGGCTTCTACAATGAGCAGTACTTC. Protein sequence: CASRGTSGFYNEQYF.

The chain joins TRBV21-1 to TRBJ2-2; TRBD1, the table's D call, lacks a check against the DNA. TRBV21-1 is a recognized pseudogene. The CDR3 sequence is 16 residues long. As DNA, the CDR3 is TGTGCCAGCAGCAACCCGCGGGACAGGGGGACCGGGGAGCTGTTTTTT. Its translation: CASSNPRDRGTGELFF.

The J gene is TRBJ2-7, the V gene TRBV3-1; TRBD2 matches 8 bases. CDR3 size: 17 residues. Germline V CDR1 and CDR2: LGHDT, YNNKEL (reference sequence). V trimming: 0 bases; J trimming: 0 bases; junction bases outside the gene matches: 7. CDR3: CASSQDKRAGGSYEQYF. For the CDR3, the DNA is TGTGCCAGCAGCCAAGATAAGAGGGCGGGAGGCTCCTACGAGCAGTACTTC.

This clonotype was seen a few times. The V gene is TRBV5-1, the J gene TRBJ2-1, with D maybe TRBD2 (5 bases). V gave up 6 bases and J gave up 0 bases, with 13 bases separating them. Germline CDR1 SGHRS, CDR2 YFSETQ. The length of the CDR3 is 15 residues. CDR3 sequence: CASNQGGSSYNEQFF. The CDR3 nucleotides read TGCGCCAGCAACCAAGGAGGAAGCTCCTACAATGAGCAGTTCTTC.

A few counts support this clonotype. The CDR3 nucleotides are TGTGCCAGCAGAACCAGTGGGGGGAATCAGCCCCAGCATTTT. Amino acids: CASRTSGGNQPQHF. The rearrangement links TRBV12-3 or TRBV12-4 to TRBJ1-5, with TRBD1 as a possible D gene (5 bases). V lost 6 bases and J 4 bases, leaving 13 bases between the germline ends. The CDR3 covers 14 residues.

This clonotype was counted only a few times. The rearrangement uses TRBV20-1 and TRBJ2-4; perhaps D is TRBD1 or TRBD2 (7 bases each). Germline V lookup: CDR1 DFQATT, CDR2 SNEGSKA (reference sequence). This CDR3 region has 13 residues. V lost 6 bases and J 5 bases, leaving 14 bases between the germline ends. The DNA of the CDR3 is TGCAGTGCCAGGGGGGGGCCCGAAAACATTCAGTACTTC. Amino acid sequence: CSARGGPENIQYF.

This clonotype was observed a few times. The rearrangement links TRBV24-1 to TRBJ2-1; TRBD2 might be the D (6 bases). There are 15 residues in the CDR3. Trimming took 2 bases from V and 3 from J, leaving 10 bases between them. The germline gives CDR1 KGHDR, CDR2 SFDVKD. CDR3 amino acids: CATSDSGRNYNEQFF. CDR3 coding DNA: TGTGCCACCAGTGATTCAGGGAGGAACTACAATGAGCAGTTCTTC.

The chain has TRBV2 and TRBJ1-5; D is unresolved. V lost 8 bases to trimming and J lost 1 base, with 9 bases between them. Germline loops: CDR1 SNHLY, CDR2 FYNNEI. The CDR3 runs to 13 residues. Here the CDR3 DNA reads TGTGCCAGCGAAAAGTCGAGCAATCAGCCCCAGCATTTT. Translation gives CASEKSSNQPQHF.

J is TRBJ2-1 and V is TRBV29-1; the match to TRBD2 covers 8 bases. The better agreement between TRBJ2-7 and the DNA end casts doubt on the J call. The CDR3 consists of 17 residues. Per germline, CDR1 SQVTM and CDR2 ANQGSEA. The CDR3 sequence is CSGSGGERGHSYNEQYF. The CDR3 DNA reads as TGCAGCGGATCCGGGGGGGAGCGGGGCCACTCCTACAATGAGCAGTACTTC.

This clonotype has a handful of counts. The J gene is TRBJ1-1, the V gene TRBV29-1, with D maybe TRBD1 (5 bases). This CDR3 region has 13 residues. Germline CDR1 and CDR2: SQVTM and ANQGSEA. The V end lost 5 bases, the J end lost 2 bases, and 12 bases lay between the germline ends. Written as DNA, the CDR3 is TGCAGCGTTAAAGGGGTTTTCAACACTGAAGCTTTCTTT. Translation: CSVKGVFNTEAFF.

The chain is built from TRBV28 and TRBJ2-1, with D tentatively TRBD2 (6 bases). Germline-derived CDR1 and CDR2 are MDHEN and SYDVKM. Trimming stripped 6 bases from V and 3 bases from J, with 15 bases between. This CDR3 has 15 amino acids. CDR3 coding DNA: TGTGCCAGCAGCCTCCTAGCGCTGGGCTACAATGAGCAGTTCTTC. Amino acid sequence: CASSLLALGYNEQFF.

This CDR3 is CSASVGSYNEQFF. The CDR3 DNA reads as TGCAGCGCCTCGGTGGGCTCCTACAATGAGCAGTTCTTC. The chain employs TRBV29-1 and TRBJ2-1, with D unresolved. The CDR3 is 13 amino acids. From germline, CDR1 is SQVTM and CDR2 ANQGSEA. V lost 7 bases and J 0 bases, leaving 10 bases between the germline ends.

The chain links TRBV30 to TRBJ1-2; no definite D call. In germline, CDR1 is GTSNPN, CDR2 SVGIG (reference sequence). CDR3 length: 12 residues. Trimming took 5 bases from V and 8 from J, leaving 15 bases between them. The DNA of the CDR3 is TGTGCCTGGGGAGCAGTCTATGCGGGCTACACCTTC. This sequence encodes CAWGAVYAGYTF.

Details on this clonotype: A junction end diverges from the germline sequence, so it may reflect a read error. J is TRBJ1-6 and V is TRBV12-3 or TRBV12-4; D call uncertain. CDR3 length: 14 amino acids. In DNA form, the CDR3 reads TGTGCCAGAAGTTACGAGGTACCCAATTCACCCCTCCACTTT. Its protein product is CARSYEVPNSPLHF.

This chain connects TRBV12-3 or TRBV12-4 to TRBJ2-7, with D possibly matching TRBD1 (5 bases). This CDR3 region has 13 residues. V was clipped by 6 bases and J by 7 bases, with 16 bases between them. CDR3 residues: CASRNAGRNEQYF. The DNA of the CDR3 is TGTGCCAGCAGAAACGCAGGGCGCAATGAGCAGTACTTC.